These 4 T cell receptor beta chains originate from one sample sequenced in a study of cytomegalovirus exposure and HLA in healthy donors. PCR primers comprised 60 Vbeta and 13 Jbeta primers. Assay used: immunoSEQ multiplex PCR; TCRdb lists only in-frame clones, some missing. The profile shows roughly 97,000 clones, about 9.5% of them singletons. Material: PBMCs. These receptors were taken from a man aged 35 to 55 in good health and CMV-seropositive.

This sequence joins TRBV7-3 and TRBJ2-5, with D tentatively TRBD2 (5 bases). The CDR3 is 15 amino acids. CDR1 is SGHTA and CDR2 is FQGTGA in the germline V gene. Trimming took 5 bases from V and 0 from J, leaving 13 bases between them. The CDR3 DNA is TGTGCCAGCAGCCTTACCGGCGGGTACCAAGAGACCCAGTACTTC. Its protein product is CASSLTGGYQETQYF.

J is TRBJ2-1 and V is TRBV7-6, with unresolved D. CDR1 is SGHVS and CDR2 is FNYEAQ in the germline V gene. The CDR3 totals 12 residues. V was clipped by 2 bases and J by 6 bases, with 5 bases between them. The chain's CDR3 is CASSLFSNEQFF. CDR3 nucleotide sequence: TGTGCCAGCAGCTTATTCAGCAATGAGCAGTTCTTC.

This clone was detected a few times. This sequence joins TRBV15 and TRBJ2-3; D may be TRBD2 (6 bases). Germline V gene data show CDR1 as LNHNV and CDR2 as YYDKDF (reference sequence). V shed 3 bases and J shed 5 bases, with 15 bases lying between them. The CDR3 is 15 amino acids. The CDR3 sequence is CATSSRTGEGDTQYF. The CDR3 DNA is TGTGCCACCAGCAGTCGGACGGGAGAGGGAGATACGCAGTATTTT.

This clone occurred a few times. This chain connects TRBV28 to TRBJ1-1, with D unresolved. Germline V gene data show CDR1 as MDHEN and CDR2 as SYDVKM. CDR3 length: 15 amino acids. Trimming stripped 3 bases from V and 0 bases from J, with 11 bases between. The DNA for the CDR3 is TGTGCCAGCAGTTTTGTGGCCCTCATGAACACTGAAGCTTTCTTT. It translates to CASSFVALMNTEAFF.